The clone carrying this TCR beta chain was counted once. Its antigen is still unknown. The data are from a study of T cell repertoires in cytomegalovirus infection. Study information: A matching HLA type, together with CMV infection, was signaled by public TCR beta signatures. Study-level findings and limits: HLA-C-restricted CMV clonotypes gave the most frequent clonotype in two of eight donors.

Per the germline V gene, CDR1 is DFQATT and CDR2 is SNEGSKA (reference sequence). This CDR3 is 12 amino acids long. The ends were cut back, 5 bases at V and 4 bases at J, with 11 bases in the middle. TCRdb ran MiXCR on the reads and lists one entry per CDR3 protein. Altogether around 900,000 distinct CDR3 sequences are present, around 32% being singletons, with the ten largest covering 10% to 15%. The material was cultured CD8+ T cells from PBMCs, obtained from culture after CMV antigen stimulation. This chain uses TRBV20-1 with TRBJ2-5; D is perhaps TRBD1 or TRBD2 (5 bases each). The sequence was collected from a human donor in good health (CMV status not recorded). Some clones in this sample may be carry-over from other donors' samples. For the CDR3, the DNA is TGCAGTGCTGGCCGAGGGGCAGAGACCCAGTACTTC. It is translated as CSAGRGAETQYF.